A single sample gave rise to the 28 T cell receptor beta chains below, sequenced in a study of cytomegalovirus exposure and HLA in healthy donors. Researchers ran the PCR with 60 Vbeta and 13 Jbeta primers. Assay: immunoSEQ multiplex PCR; the TCRdb copy retains only in-frame clones and omits some. The repertoire has over 150,000 clones, roughly 87% of them found once; the top ten carry 0.85%. Material for sequencing was PBMCs. The origin of the receptors is a woman in her 30s in good health and CMV-seronegative.

The CDR3 region has the DNA TGCGCCAGCAGTGATGGGACAGGGAGGCCCCAGCATTTT. The encoded protein is CASSDGTGRPQHF. V is TRBV10-1 and J is TRBJ1-5; TRBD1 aligns across 9 bases. This CDR3 has 13 amino acids. Germline V CDR1 and CDR2: WNHNN, SYGVQD (reference sequence). J lost 9 bases, V lost 3 bases, and 3 bases had no gene match.

This clone has just one count. CDR3 nucleotide sequence: TGTGCCAGCAGCCAACAGGTTAACTATGGCTACACCTTC. This gives the protein CASSQQVNYGYTF. This chain connects TRBV14 to TRBJ1-2, with D hard to call. Trimming took off 2 bases at V and 1 base at J, with 5 bases between the two ends. Germline-derived CDR1 and CDR2 are SGHDN and FVKESK. CDR3 size: 13 residues.

In DNA, the CDR3 is TGTGCCAGCAGTTTATTTAAAGAGACCCAGTACTTC. It codes for CASSLFKETQYF. The chain uses TRBV28 and TRBJ2-5; D is unresolved. Germline CDR1 MDHEN, CDR2 SYDVKM. The CDR3 has 12 amino acids. V gave up 1 base and J gave up 3 bases, with 3 bases separating them.

This chain connects TRBV4-1 to TRBJ2-5; 9 positions agree with TRBD1. The J call may be incorrect, as the DNA end agrees better with TRBJ2-7. Germline V gene lookup returns CDR1 MGHRA and CDR2 YSYEKL. The CDR3 has 15 residues. CDR3 sequence (DNA): TGCGCCAGCAGCCAAGTGGGACAGGGAGCCTACGAGCAGTACTTC. It codes for CASSQVGQGAYEQYF.

A word on this clone: Other DNA variants within this sample encode the same CDR3. This chain joins TRBV6-1 and TRBJ1-1; possible D gene TRBD1, 5 bases. The V gene lost 9 bases and the J gene lost 5 bases, with 22 bases spanning the gap. The germline CDR1 and CDR2 sequences are MNHNS and SASEGT. This CDR3 region has 15 residues. The DNA for the CDR3 is TGTGCCAGTAGCGGTATTCTCGGGCAGGGAACTGAAGCTTTCTTT. It encodes CASSGILGQGTEAFF.

Written as DNA, the CDR3 is TGTGCCAGCAGCGTAGAGGTAGGGGCGGGAAACACCATATATTTT. It yields the protein CASSVEVGAGNTIYF. J is TRBJ1-3 and V is TRBV9, with a weak D call TRBD1 (5 bases). CDR1 is SGDLS, CDR2 YYNGEE, per germline. Deletions cut 0 bases from V and 4 bases from J, with 11 bases between. This CDR3 is 15 amino acids long.

The rearrangement uses TRBV6-4 and TRBJ2-7, with 11 bases identical to TRBD2. The CDR3 extends over 15 amino acids. V trimming: 6 bases; J trimming: 4 bases; junction bases outside the gene matches: 8. Germline lookup yields CDR1 MRHNA and CDR2 SNTAGT. Here the CDR3 DNA reads TGTGCCAGCAGGCCGACTAGCGGGGCCAAATACGAGCAGTACTTC. Its translation: CASRPTSGAKYEQYF.

The chain carries TRBV27 and TRBJ1-2, with 10 bases fitting TRBD1. Germline V lookup: CDR1 MNHEY, CDR2 SMNVEV (reference sequence). The ends lost 0 bases at V and 6 bases at J; junction bases unmatched: 7. The CDR3 loop spans 16 amino acids. CDR3 sequence: CASSLSFGTGEDGYTF. The CDR3 DNA reads as TGTGCCAGCAGTTTATCTTTCGGGACAGGGGAGGATGGCTACACCTTC.

With respect to this clone: In the same sample, other DNA sequences code for this CDR3. The V gene is TRBV5-1, the J gene TRBJ2-7; the D gene is possibly TRBD1 (6 bases). The CDR3 has 14 amino acids. V was pared by 3 bases and J by 0 bases, with 10 bases between. Germline-derived CDR1 and CDR2 are SGHRS and YFSETQ. CDR3 in DNA: TGCGCCAGCAGCTCAGGGACACCCTCCTACGAGCAGTACTTC. Translated, it gives CASSSGTPSYEQYF.

This chain uses TRBV19 with TRBJ1-1, with 7 positions matching TRBD1. The germline V gene has CDR1 LNHDA and CDR2 SQIVND (reference sequence). The length of the CDR3 is 13 residues. The V and J ends lost 6 bases and 2 bases, in that order; junction bases with no gene match: 3. CDR3 nucleotides: TGTGCCAGTAGGACAGGGCGCAACACTGAAGCTTTCTTT. It codes for CASRTGRNTEAFF.

The chain employs TRBV6-6 and TRBJ2-7; 7 positions match TRBD2. The CDR3 totals 14 residues. Germline V gene data show CDR1 as MNHNY and CDR2 as SVGAGI (reference sequence). J gave up 3 bases and V 6 bases, and 8 bases lay outside the gene matches. Here the CDR3 reads CASRGGVTLYEQYF. In nucleotides, the CDR3 is TGTGCCAGCAGGGGGGGGGTCACCCTCTACGAGCAGTACTTC.

This chain uses TRBV6-6 with TRBJ1-5; possible D gene TRBD1, 6 bases. CDR1 and CDR2 (germline): MNHNY, SVGAGI (reference sequence). Trimming shortened V by 5 bases and J by 5 bases, and 13 bases separated the two germline ends. This CDR3 spans 14 amino acids. This CDR3 reads CASSPPDRHQPQHF. The CDR3 coding sequence is TGTGCCAGCAGTCCCCCGGACAGACATCAGCCCCAGCATTTT.

The genes are TRBV2 and TRBJ1-3; no firm D call. Between the trimmed V and J ends, which lost 4 bases and 2 bases, there was a span of 9 bases. CDR3 size: 14 residues. Germline loops: CDR1 SNHLY, CDR2 FYNNEI. CDR3 protein: CASSGRGTGNTIYF. The CDR3 DNA reads as TGTGCCAGCAGTGGCCGGGGAACTGGAAACACCATATATTTT.

This clone was observed once. V usage is TRBV6-4 and J usage is TRBJ1-1; 8 bases align to TRBD1. Trimming at V came to 0 bases and at J to 5 bases, leaving 8 bases not matched to a gene. Germline CDR1 MRHNA, CDR2 SNTAGT. The CDR3 length is 16 residues. Here the CDR3 DNA reads TGTGCCAGCAGTGACTCTAAGGACAGGGCGAAGACTGAAGCTTTCTTT. It codes for CASSDSKDRAKTEAFF.

The chain recombines TRBV18 with TRBJ1-5; D unclear. The CDR3 runs 14 residues. V gave up 0 bases and J gave up 4 bases, with 7 bases separating them. Germline V CDR1 and CDR2: KGHSH, LQKENI. Written as DNA, the CDR3 is TGTGCCAGCTCACCACCGGGCCCTAATCAGCCCCAGCATTTT. Translation gives CASSPPGPNQPQHF. The variable domain in full, with the rest retrieved from reference TRBV18 and TRBJ1-5, is NAGVMQNPRHLVRRRGQEARLRCSPMKGHSHVYWYRQLPEEGLKFMVYLQKENIIDESGMPKERFSAEFPKEGPSILRIQQVVRGDSAAYFCASSPPGPNQPQHFGDGTRLSIL.

The rearrangement uses TRBV27 and TRBJ2-3; 9 nucleotides match TRBD2. The CDR3 is 15 amino acids. Looked up from germline, CDR1 is MNHEY and CDR2 is SMNVEV (reference sequence). V lost 8 bases and J lost 7; bases outside the gene matches: 13. Here the CDR3 DNA reads TGTGCCAGCGCTAGAACTAGCGGGTTCTCGTATACGCAGTATTTT. Protein product: CASARTSGFSYTQYF.

The V and J genes are TRBV7-9 and TRBJ2-1, with a weak D call TRBD2 (5 bases). Trimming took 1 base from V and 8 from J, leaving 18 bases between them. Looked up from germline, CDR1 is SEHNR and CDR2 is FQNEAQ (reference sequence). The CDR3 runs to 16 residues. The CDR3 DNA is TGTGCCAGCAGCTTAGACCGGTATGTAACGCGGGATGAGCAGTTCTTC. This sequence encodes CASSLDRYVTRDEQFF.

V usage is TRBV6-1 and J usage is TRBJ1-2, with TRBD1 matching 12 bases. The CDR3 is made up of 17 amino acids. Per germline, CDR1 MNHNS and CDR2 SASEGT. Losses at the gene ends were 4 bases for V and 4 bases for J; bases not matched to a gene: 10. The CDR3 DNA follows: TGTGCCAGCAGTGCCGGGACAGGGGGCGTTGCGGGCTATGGCTACACCTTC. It is translated as CASSAGTGGVAGYGYTF.

The chain carries TRBV5-1 and TRBJ1-4, with TRBD1 as a possible D gene (5 bases). CDR3 size: 16 residues. Trimming cost V 0 bases and J 0 bases, with 9 bases left between them. Germline assignment: CDR1 SGHRS and CDR2 YFSETQ. CDR3 DNA: TGCGCCAGCAGCTTGGCGCCAGGGCCAACTAATGAAAAACTGTTTTTT. This encodes CASSLAPGPTNEKLFF.

The J gene is TRBJ2-1, the V gene TRBV19, with 10 bases that match TRBD2. The CDR3 runs to 14 residues. With V trimmed by 5 bases and J by 10 bases, 8 bases remained unmatched. Germline CDR1 and CDR2: LNHDA and SQIVND (reference sequence). The CDR3 nucleotides read TGTGCCAGTAGTTTCCGGACTAGCGGATCGGAGCAGTTCTTC. This encodes CASSFRTSGSEQFF. Supplemented by reference TRBV19 and TRBJ2-1, the full variable domain reads DGGITQSPKYLFRKEGQNVTLSCEQNLNHDAMYWYRQDPGQGLRLIYYSQIVNDFQKGDIAEGYSVSREKKESFPLTVTSAQKNPTAFYLCASSFRTSGSEQFFGPGTRLTVL.

This clone was seen only once. The J gene is TRBJ2-5, the V gene TRBV7-9; the D is unclear. The J call is uncertain, as TRBJ2-7 better fits the DNA end. Germline V gene data show CDR1 as SEHNR and CDR2 as FQNEAQ (reference sequence). The CDR3 length is 11 residues. The CDR3 is CASSHSYEQYF. CDR3 bases: TGTGCCAGCAGCCACTCCTACGAGCAGTACTTC.

The chain is built from TRBV18 and TRBJ2-3, with TRBD1 matching over 8 bases. Germline V CDR1 and CDR2: KGHSH, LQKENI. The CDR3 length is 16 residues. With V trimmed by 5 bases and J by 1 base, 8 bases remained unmatched. The CDR3 DNA reads TGTGCCAGCTCAACACGTGGACAGGGAGGCACAGATACGCAGTATTTT. It encodes CASSTRGQGGTDTQYF.

A single count supports this clone. The CDR3 nucleotides are TGCACCAGCAGCCTGTGGTCTTTGAGCTCCTATAATTCACCCCTCCACTTT. Translating it yields CTSSLWSLSSYNSPLHF. The V call is TRBV1, the J call TRBJ1-6. TRBV1 is recorded as a pseudogene. The CDR3 runs to 17 residues.

This clone has a single count. The chain carries TRBV29-1 and TRBJ1-1; TRBD1 is a possible D gene (5 bases). Looked up from germline, CDR1 is SQVTM and CDR2 is ANQGSEA. V was cut by 8 bases and J by 1 base, with 8 bases left in between. CDR3 length: 11 amino acids. The CDR3 reads CSFGQNTEAFF. In nucleotides, the CDR3 is TGCAGCTTCGGACAGAACACTGAAGCTTTCTTT.

The J gene is TRBJ2-1, the V gene TRBV5-1; TRBD2 matches 12 bases. Germline V CDR1 and CDR2: SGHRS, YFSETQ. The CDR3 totals 18 residues. The ends lost 1 base at V and 6 bases at J; junction bases unmatched: 11. The CDR3 loop is CASSLRAPTSGSVNEQFF. In DNA form, the CDR3 reads TGCGCCAGCAGCTTGAGGGCCCCGACTAGCGGGAGTGTCAATGAGCAGTTCTTC.

The chain joins TRBV28 to TRBJ2-5; 10 nucleotides line up with TRBD1. The DNA end favors TRBJ2-7, so the J call may be wrong. Germline CDR1 is MDHEN and CDR2 is SYDVKM. The CDR3 loop spans 14 amino acids. The DNA of the CDR3 is TGTGCCAGCAGTTCGGACAGGGGGGTATACGAGCAGTACTTC. It encodes CASSSDRGVYEQYF.

The chain combines TRBV4-1 with TRBJ2-2; 8 bases line up with TRBD2. This CDR3 contains 17 residues. Per germline, CDR1 MGHRA and CDR2 YSYEKL. Trimming cost V 1 base and J 3 bases; bases outside gene matches: 7. The CDR3 loop reads CASSQVATGGDTGELFF. The DNA of the CDR3 is TGCGCCAGCAGCCAAGTAGCAACGGGAGGGGACACCGGGGAGCTGTTTTTT.

The rearrangement links TRBV6-5 to TRBJ1-1; D perhaps matches TRBD1 (5 bases). CDR3 length: 12 residues. V gave up 8 bases and J gave up 1 base, with 8 bases separating them. From germline, CDR1 is MNHEY and CDR2 SVGAGI. The CDR3 region has the DNA TGTGCCAGCGGGGGGGGGAACACTGAAGCTTTCTTT. Translated: CASGGGNTEAFF.